This T cell receptor beta chain was observed in a study of monozygotic twins with inflammatory bowel disease. Findings and caveats of the study: Immunosuppressive treatments were not uniform, and this may have added variability to patient repertoires. The analysis yielded no support for one strong signal or clonotype associated with IBD. Clonotype overlap with others was lower in IBD patients than in healthy twins, a difference that was greatest with disease activity.

From the 5' RACE reads, TCRdb lists one entry per CDR3 protein and no DNA. The sample totals fewer than 350,000 distinct CDR3 sequences. Germline V gene data show CDR1 as SGHRS and CDR2 as YFSETQ. This CDR3 spans 15 amino acids. Total RNA isolation used whole blood (no T cell sorting was performed). Concerning this clonotype itself: Its cognate antigen is unknown.

Input material: blood. This receptor was taken from a human donor with ulcerative colitis or Crohn's disease, or a healthy co-twin of an affected twin (not recorded which). The chain recombines TRBV5-1 with TRBJ2-7; checking the TCRdb D call of TRBD2 is not possible without DNA. Here the CDR3 reads CASSLRAGASYEQYF.